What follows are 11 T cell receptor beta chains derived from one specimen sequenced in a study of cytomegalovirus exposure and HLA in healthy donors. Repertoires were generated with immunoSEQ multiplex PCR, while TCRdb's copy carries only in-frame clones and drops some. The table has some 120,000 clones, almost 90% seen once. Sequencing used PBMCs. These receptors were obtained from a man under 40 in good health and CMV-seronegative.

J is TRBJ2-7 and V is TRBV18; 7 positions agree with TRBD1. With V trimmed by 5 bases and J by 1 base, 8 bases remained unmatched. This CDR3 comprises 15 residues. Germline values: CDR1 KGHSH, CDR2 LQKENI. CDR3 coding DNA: TGTGCCAGCTCAGTAACAGGGGCCCAATCCTACGAGCAGTACTTC. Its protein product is CASSVTGAQSYEQYF.

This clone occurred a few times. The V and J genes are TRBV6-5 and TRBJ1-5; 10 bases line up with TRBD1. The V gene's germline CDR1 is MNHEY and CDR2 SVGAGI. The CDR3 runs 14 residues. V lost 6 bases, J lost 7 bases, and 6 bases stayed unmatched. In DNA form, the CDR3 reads TGTGCCAGCAGCCCCCGGGACAGGGGACAGCCCCAGCATTTT. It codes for CASSPRDRGQPQHF.

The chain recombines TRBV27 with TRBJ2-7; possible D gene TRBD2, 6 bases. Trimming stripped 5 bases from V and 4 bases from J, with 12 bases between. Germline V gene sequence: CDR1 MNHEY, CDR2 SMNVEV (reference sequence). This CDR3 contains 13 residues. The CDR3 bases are TGTGCCAGCAGTCGCCTCCGGGGGTACGAGCAGTACTTC. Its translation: CASSRLRGYEQYF.

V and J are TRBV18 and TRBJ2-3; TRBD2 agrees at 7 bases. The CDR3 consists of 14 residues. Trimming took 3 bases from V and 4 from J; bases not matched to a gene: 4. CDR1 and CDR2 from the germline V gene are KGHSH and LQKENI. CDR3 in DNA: TGTGCCAGCTCACCGAGTGGACTAGCAGATACGCAGTATTTT. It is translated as CASSPSGLADTQYF.

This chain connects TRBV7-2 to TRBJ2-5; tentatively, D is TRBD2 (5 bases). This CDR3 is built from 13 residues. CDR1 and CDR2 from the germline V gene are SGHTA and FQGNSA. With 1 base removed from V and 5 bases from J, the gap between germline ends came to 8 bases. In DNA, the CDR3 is TGTGCCAGCAGCTTAGAGCGGTGGGAGACCCAGTACTTC. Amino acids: CASSLERWETQYF.

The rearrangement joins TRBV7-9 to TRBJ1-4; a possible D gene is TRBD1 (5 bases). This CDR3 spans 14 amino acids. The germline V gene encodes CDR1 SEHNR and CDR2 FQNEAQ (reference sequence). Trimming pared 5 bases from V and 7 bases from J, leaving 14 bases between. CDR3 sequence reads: CASSQPGIREKLFF. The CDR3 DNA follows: TGTGCCAGCAGCCAACCAGGGATCCGTGAAAAACTGTTTTTT.

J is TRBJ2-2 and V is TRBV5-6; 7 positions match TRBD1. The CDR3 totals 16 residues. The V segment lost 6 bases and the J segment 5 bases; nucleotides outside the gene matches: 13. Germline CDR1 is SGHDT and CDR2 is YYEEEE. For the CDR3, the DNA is TGTGCCAGCATAAACAGGGGACGGAGCATTACCGGGGAGCTGTTTTTT. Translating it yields CASINRGRSITGELFF.

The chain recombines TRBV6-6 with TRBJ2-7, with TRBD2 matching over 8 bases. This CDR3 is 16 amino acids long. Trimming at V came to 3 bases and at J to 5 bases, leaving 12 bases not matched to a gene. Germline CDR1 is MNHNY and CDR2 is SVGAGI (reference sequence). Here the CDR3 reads CASSYSMSGRGNEQYF. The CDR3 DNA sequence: TGTGCCAGCAGTTATTCAATGAGCGGGAGAGGCAACGAGCAGTACTTC.

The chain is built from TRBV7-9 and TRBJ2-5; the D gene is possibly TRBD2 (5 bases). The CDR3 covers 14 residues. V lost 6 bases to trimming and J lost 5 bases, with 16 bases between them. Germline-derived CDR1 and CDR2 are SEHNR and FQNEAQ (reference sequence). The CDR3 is CASSTFSGGETQYF. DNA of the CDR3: TGTGCCAGCAGTACATTCTCAGGCGGGGAGACCCAGTACTTC. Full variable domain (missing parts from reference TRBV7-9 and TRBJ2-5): DTGVSQNPRHKITKRGQNVTFRCDPISEHNRLYWYRQTLGQGPEFLTYFQNEAQLEKSRLLSDRFSAERPKGSFSTLEIQRTEQGDSAMYLCASSTFSGGETQYFGPGTRLLVL.

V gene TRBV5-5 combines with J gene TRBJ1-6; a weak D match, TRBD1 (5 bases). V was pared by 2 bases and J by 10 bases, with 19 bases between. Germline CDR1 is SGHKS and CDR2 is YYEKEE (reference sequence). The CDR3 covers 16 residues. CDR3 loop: CASSLVLGQGGSPLHF. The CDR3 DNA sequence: TGTGCCAGCAGCTTAGTTTTAGGGCAGGGTGGATCACCCCTCCACTTT.

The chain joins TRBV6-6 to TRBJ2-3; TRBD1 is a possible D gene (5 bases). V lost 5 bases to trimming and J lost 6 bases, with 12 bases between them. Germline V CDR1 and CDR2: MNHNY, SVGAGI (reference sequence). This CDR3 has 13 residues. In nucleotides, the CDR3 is TGTGCCAGCAGTCCCTCGGCAGGGGATACGCAGTATTTT. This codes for CASSPSAGDTQYF.